These T cell receptor beta chains were read from a single sample in a study of T cell repertoires in cytomegalovirus infection. Their target antigens are unknown. Via MiXCR, TCRdb re-called the reads, giving one row per CDR3 protein. The repertoire holds about 830,000 distinct CDR3 sequences, with 30% to 35% as singletons. The specimen comprised cultured CD8+ T cells from PBMCs, sampled from culture after CMV antigen stimulation. The receptors come from a human donor in good health (CMV status not recorded). Some clones in this sample may be carry-over from other donors' samples. The CDR3 runs from the conserved cysteine through the conserved F or W. The order of the fields is CDR3 protein, CDR3 DNA, clone size, J gene, V gene, D gene. D genes are given only for firm matches. The size field is filled for only some rows; it gives once, few, many or a size class.

CASRSRDRVRTFF,TGTGCCAGCAGGTCGAGGGACAGGGTACGGACGTTCTTC,.,TRBJ2-1,TRBV2,TRBD1
CASSLEEATGELFF,TGTGCCAGCAGCTTAGAGGAAGCGACCGGGGAGCTGTTTTTT,few,TRBJ2-2,TRBV11-1,.
CASSHRDFNTGELFF,TGTGCCAGCAGTCACCGGGACTTCAACACCGGGGAGCTGTTTTTT,.,TRBJ2-2,TRBV6-6,.
CASSLVGVNTGELFF,TGTGCCAGCAGCTTGGTGGGGGTGAACACCGGGGAGCTGTTTTTT,many,TRBJ2-2,TRBV5-5,.
CASSLSSGGGGYNEQFF,TGTGCCAGCAGCTTATCAAGCGGGGGGGGTGGATACAATGAGCAGTTCTTC,few,TRBJ2-1,TRBV7-6,TRBD2
CASSQLKGLAGTDTQYF,TGTGCCAGCAGCCAGCTGAAGGGATTAGCCGGCACAGATACGCAGTATTTT,many,TRBJ2-3,TRBV7-2,.
CASSYLLRTSGANVLTF,TGTGCCAGCAGTTACTTACTTAGGACCTCTGGGGCCAACGTCCTGACTTTC,once,TRBJ2-6,TRBV6-5,.
CASSRPGQGTYEQYF,TGTGCCAGCAGTCGACCGGGACAGGGTACCTACGAGCAGTACTTC,.,TRBJ2-7,TRBV12-3/TRBV12-4,TRBD1
CASSPTGVPSAKYGYTF,TGTGCCAGCAGCCCTACAGGAGTTCCCTCTGCTAAGTATGGCTACACCTTC,once,TRBJ1-2,TRBV11-1,.
CASSYVLAGDNNEQFF,TGTGCCAGCAGCTACGTTCTAGCGGGGGATAACAATGAGCAGTTCTTC,.,TRBJ2-1,TRBV7-8,TRBD2
CASSPELPGHQLLNEQFF,TGTGCCAGCAGCCCCGAACTTCCGGGGCACCAGCTACTGAATGAGCAGTTCTTC,.,TRBJ2-1,TRBV6-5,.
CASSSDSVYGYTF,TGCGCCAGCAGCTCAGACAGCGTCTATGGCTACACCTTC,many,TRBJ1-2,TRBV5-1,.
CASTIQGGQPQHF,TGTGCCAGCACTATACAGGGAGGTCAGCCCCAGCATTTT,.,TRBJ1-5,TRBV12-3/TRBV12-4,.
CASSPDGGMDTEAFF,TGTGCCAGCAGCCCAGACGGGGGTATGGACACTGAAGCTTTCTTT,few,TRBJ1-1,TRBV6-6,.
CASSWLAGDNEQFF,TGTGCCAGCAGTTGGTTAGCGGGGGACAATGAGCAGTTCTTC,.,TRBJ2-1,TRBV27,TRBD2